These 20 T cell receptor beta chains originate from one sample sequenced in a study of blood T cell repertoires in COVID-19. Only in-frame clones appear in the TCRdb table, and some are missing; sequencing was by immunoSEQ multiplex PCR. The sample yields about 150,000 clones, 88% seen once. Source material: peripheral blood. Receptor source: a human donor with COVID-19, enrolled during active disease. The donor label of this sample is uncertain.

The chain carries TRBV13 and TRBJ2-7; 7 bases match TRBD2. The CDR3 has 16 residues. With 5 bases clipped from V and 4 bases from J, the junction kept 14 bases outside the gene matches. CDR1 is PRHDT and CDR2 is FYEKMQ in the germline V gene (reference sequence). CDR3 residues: CASSKKAGGLRYEQYF. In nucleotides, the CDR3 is TGTGCCAGCAGCAAAAAGGCCGGGGGGTTGAGATACGAGCAGTACTTC.

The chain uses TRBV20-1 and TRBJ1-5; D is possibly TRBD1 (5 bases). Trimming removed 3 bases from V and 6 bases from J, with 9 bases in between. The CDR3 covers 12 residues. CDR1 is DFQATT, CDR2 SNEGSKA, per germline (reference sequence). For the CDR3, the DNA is TGCAGTGCTAGTGAGGGGAGTCAGCCCCAGCATTTT. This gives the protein CSASEGSQPQHF.

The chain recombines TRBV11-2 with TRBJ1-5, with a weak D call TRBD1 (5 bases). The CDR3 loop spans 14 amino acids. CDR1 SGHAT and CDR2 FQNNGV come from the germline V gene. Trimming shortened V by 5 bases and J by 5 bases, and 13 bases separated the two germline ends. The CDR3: CASSVSGGYQPQHF. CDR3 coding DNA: TGTGCCAGCAGCGTCAGCGGGGGATATCAGCCCCAGCATTTT.

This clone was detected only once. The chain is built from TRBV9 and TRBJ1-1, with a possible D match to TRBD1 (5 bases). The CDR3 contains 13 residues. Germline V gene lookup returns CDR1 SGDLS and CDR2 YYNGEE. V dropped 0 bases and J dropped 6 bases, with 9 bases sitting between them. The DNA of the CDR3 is TGTGCCAGCAGCGTAGTCAGGGTACCTGAAGCTTTCTTT. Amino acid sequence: CASSVVRVPEAFF.

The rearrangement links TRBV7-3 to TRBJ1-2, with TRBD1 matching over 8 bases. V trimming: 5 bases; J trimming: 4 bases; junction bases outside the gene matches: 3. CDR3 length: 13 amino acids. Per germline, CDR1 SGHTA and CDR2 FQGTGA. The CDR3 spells CASSPGTGYGYTF. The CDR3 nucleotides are TGTGCCAGCAGCCCGGGGACAGGCTATGGCTACACCTTC.

CDR3 protein: CASSGAGRAYEQYF. The CDR3 DNA is TGTGCCAGCAGCGGGGCAGGAAGGGCCTACGAGCAGTACTTC. V is TRBV5-4 and J is TRBJ2-7; possibly TRBD1 for D (5 bases). The length of the CDR3 is 14 residues. CDR1 is SGHNT, CDR2 YYREEE, per germline (reference sequence). Trimming pared 4 bases from V and 2 bases from J, leaving 13 bases between.

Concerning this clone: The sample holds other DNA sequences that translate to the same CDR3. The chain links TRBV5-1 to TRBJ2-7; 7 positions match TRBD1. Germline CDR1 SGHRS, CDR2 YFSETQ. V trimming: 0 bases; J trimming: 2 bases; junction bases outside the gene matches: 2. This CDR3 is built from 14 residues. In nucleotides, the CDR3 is TGCGCCAGCAGCTTGGGGACAGGAGCCTACGAGCAGTACTTC. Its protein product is CASSLGTGAYEQYF. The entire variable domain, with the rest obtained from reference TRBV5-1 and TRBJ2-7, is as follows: KAGVTQTPRYLIKTRGQQVTLSCSPISGHRSVSWYQQTPGQGLQFLFEYFSETQRNKGNFPGRFSGRQFSNSRSEMNVSTLELGDSALYLCASSLGTGAYEQYFGPGTRLTVT.

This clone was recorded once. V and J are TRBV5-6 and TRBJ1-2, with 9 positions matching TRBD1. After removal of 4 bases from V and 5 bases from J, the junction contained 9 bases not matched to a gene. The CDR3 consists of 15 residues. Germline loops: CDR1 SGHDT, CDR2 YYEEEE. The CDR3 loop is CASSLFSGQGYGYTF. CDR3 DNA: TGTGCCAGCAGCCTATTTTCGGGACAGGGTTATGGCTACACCTTC. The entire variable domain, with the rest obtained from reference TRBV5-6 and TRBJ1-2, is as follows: DAGVTQSPTHLIKTRGQQVTLRCSPKSGHDTVSWYQQALGQGPQFIFQYYEEEERQRGNFPDRFSGHQFPNYSSELNVNALLLGDSALYLCASSLFSGQGYGYTFGSGTRLTVV.

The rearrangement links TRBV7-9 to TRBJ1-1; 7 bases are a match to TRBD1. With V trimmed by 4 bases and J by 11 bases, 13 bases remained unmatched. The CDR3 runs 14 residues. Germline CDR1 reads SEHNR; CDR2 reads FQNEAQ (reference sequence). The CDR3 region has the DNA TGTGCCAGCAGCTCCTCGACAGGGAGTCTGAGCGCTTTCTTT. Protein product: CASSSSTGSLSAFF.

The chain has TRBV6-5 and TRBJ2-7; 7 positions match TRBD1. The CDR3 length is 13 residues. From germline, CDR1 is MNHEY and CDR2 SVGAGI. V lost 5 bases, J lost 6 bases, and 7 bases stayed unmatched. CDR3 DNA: TGTGCCAGCAGTCCTCGGACAGGAACCGAGCAGTACTTC. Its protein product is CASSPRTGTEQYF.

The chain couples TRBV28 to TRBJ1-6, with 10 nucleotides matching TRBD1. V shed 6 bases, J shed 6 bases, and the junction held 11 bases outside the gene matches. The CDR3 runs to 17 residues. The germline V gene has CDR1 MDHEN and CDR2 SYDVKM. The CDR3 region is CASSDLGDRGLNSPLHF. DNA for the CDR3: TGTGCCAGCAGCGATCTGGGAGACAGGGGGCTTAATTCACCCCTCCACTTT.

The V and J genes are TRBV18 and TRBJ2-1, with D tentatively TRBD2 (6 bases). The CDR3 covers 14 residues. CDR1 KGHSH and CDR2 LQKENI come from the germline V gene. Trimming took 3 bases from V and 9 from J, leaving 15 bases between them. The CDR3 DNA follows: TGTGCCAGCTCACCCGGGGGTGAAGACGGTGAGCAGTTCTTC. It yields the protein CASSPGGEDGEQFF.

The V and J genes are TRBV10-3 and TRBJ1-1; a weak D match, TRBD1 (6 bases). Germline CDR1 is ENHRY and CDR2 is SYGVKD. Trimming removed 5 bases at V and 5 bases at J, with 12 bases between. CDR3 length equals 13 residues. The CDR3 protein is CAISTDRGTEAFF. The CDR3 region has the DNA TGTGCCATCAGTACGGACAGAGGTACTGAAGCTTTCTTT.

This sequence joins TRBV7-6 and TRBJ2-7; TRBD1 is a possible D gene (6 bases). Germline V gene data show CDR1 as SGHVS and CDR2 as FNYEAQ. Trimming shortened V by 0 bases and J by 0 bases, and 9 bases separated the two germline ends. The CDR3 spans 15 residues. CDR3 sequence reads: CASSLAGASSYEQYF. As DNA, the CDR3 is TGTGCCAGCAGCTTAGCGGGGGCCTCCTCCTACGAGCAGTACTTC.

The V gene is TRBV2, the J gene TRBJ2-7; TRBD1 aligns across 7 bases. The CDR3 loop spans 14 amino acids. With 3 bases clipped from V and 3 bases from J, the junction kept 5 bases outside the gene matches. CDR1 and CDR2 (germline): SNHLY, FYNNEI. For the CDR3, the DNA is TGTGCCAGCAGTGAGAATCGGGACAGCTACGAGCAGTACTTC. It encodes CASSENRDSYEQYF.

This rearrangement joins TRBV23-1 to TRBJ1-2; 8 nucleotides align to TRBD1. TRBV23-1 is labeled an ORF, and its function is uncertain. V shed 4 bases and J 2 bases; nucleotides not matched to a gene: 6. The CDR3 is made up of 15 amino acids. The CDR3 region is CASSPRDRRNYGYTF. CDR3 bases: TGCGCCAGCAGTCCGAGGGACAGGAGGAACTATGGCTACACCTTC.

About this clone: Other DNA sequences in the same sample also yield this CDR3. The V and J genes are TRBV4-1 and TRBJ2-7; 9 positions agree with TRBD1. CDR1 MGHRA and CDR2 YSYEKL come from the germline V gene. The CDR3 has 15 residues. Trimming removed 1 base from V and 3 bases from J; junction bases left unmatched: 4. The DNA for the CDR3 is TGCGCCAGCAGCCAAGCCCCGGGACAGGGCTACGAGCAGTACTTC. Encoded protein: CASSQAPGQGYEQYF.

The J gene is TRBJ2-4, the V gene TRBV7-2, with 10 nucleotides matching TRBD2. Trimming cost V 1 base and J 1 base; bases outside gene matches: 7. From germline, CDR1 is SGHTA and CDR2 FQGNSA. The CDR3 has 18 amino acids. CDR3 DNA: TGTGCCAGCAGCTTAGGTAGCGGGAGGCCCGGCGCCAAAAACATTCAGTACTTC. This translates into CASSLGSGRPGAKNIQYF.

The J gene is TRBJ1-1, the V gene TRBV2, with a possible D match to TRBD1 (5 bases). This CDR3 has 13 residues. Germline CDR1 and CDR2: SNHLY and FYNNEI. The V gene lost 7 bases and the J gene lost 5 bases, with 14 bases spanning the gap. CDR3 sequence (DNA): TGTGCCAGCACGGGAGTCCGGGGGACTGAAGCTTTCTTT. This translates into CASTGVRGTEAFF.

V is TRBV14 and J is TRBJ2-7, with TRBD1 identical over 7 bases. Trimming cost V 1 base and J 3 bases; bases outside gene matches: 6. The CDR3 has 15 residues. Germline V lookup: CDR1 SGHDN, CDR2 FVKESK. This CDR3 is CASSQGRTGLYEQYF. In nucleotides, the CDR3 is TGTGCCAGCAGCCAAGGAAGGACAGGCCTCTACGAGCAGTACTTC.